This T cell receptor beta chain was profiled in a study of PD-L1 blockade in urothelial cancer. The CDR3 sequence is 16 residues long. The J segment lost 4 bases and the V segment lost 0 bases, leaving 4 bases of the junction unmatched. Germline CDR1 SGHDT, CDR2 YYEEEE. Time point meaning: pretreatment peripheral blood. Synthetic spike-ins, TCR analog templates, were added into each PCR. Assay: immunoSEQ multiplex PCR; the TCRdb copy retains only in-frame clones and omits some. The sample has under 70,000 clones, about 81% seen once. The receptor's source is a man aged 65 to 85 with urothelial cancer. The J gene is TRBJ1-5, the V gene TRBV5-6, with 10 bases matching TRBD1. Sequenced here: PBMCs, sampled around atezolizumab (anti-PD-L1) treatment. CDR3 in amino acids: CASSLAKGQGNQPQHF. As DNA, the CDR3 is TGTGCCAGCAGCTTGGCCAAGGGACAGGGGAATCAGCCCCAGCATTTT.